This T cell receptor beta chain was recorded in a study of blood T cell repertoires in COVID-19. Study context: Italy, Spain and the United States were the sources of the convalescent and acute COVID-19 samples.

CDR3 length equals 15 residues. The germline V gene has CDR1 MNHEY and CDR2 SMNVEV (reference sequence). Trimming removed 5 bases from V and 5 bases from J, with 18 bases in between. This clone has more than one count but fewer than ten. Sequencing used immunoSEQ multiplex PCR; TCRdb keeps in-frame clones, though not all of them. This sample has hundreds of thousands of clones, with 75% to 90% found just once. The rearrangement links TRBV27 to TRBJ1-2; D not certain. The TCR originated in a woman aged 55-69 years with active or convalescent COVID-19. Sequences were obtained from peripheral blood. As DNA, the CDR3 is TGTGCCAGCAGTCCCCGGGAAGACCTTCAATATGGCTACACCTTC. Translation gives CASSPREDLQYGYTF.